The 10 T cell receptor beta chains listed next were all sequenced from one sample in a study of blood T cell repertoires in COVID-19. TCRdb's table, derived via immunoSEQ multiplex PCR, lists solely in-frame clones and lacks some. Of some 190,000 clones in the sample, 80% to 90% were seen once. The specimen was peripheral blood. The receptors shown here come from a young man with active or convalescent COVID-19.

This clone was seen a single time. The gene calls are TRBV5-6 and TRBJ1-1; perhaps TRBD1 as D (5 bases). The CDR3 contains 13 residues. Germline V lookup: CDR1 SGHDT, CDR2 YYEEEE. Trimming stripped 2 bases from V and 1 base from J, with 6 bases between. The CDR3 coding sequence is TGTGCCAGCAGCTTCGGGGGGAACACTGAAGCTTTCTTT. It translates to CASSFGGNTEAFF.

The chain carries TRBV9 and TRBJ2-7; 7 bases agree with TRBD2. With V trimmed by 2 bases and J by 4 bases, 9 bases remained unmatched. The length of the CDR3 is 15 residues. Looked up from germline, CDR1 is SGDLS and CDR2 is YYNGEE. This chain's CDR3 is CASSVSGGSQYEQYF. The CDR3 DNA sequence: TGTGCCAGCAGCGTTTCGGGCGGGAGCCAATACGAGCAGTACTTC.

J is TRBJ1-3 and V is TRBV5-1; TRBD1 aligns across 7 bases. This CDR3 is built from 14 residues. Looked up from germline, CDR1 is SGHRS and CDR2 is YFSETQ. V was clipped by 4 bases and J by 7 bases; unmatched bases: 8. The CDR3 loop reads CASSGGQAGNTIYF. DNA for the CDR3: TGCGCCAGCAGCGGAGGACAGGCGGGGAACACCATATATTTT.

This rearrangement joins TRBV9 to TRBJ2-1; TRBD1 aligns across 8 bases. The CDR3 totals 17 residues. Germline values: CDR1 SGDLS, CDR2 YYNGEE. V shed 0 bases and J 7 bases; nucleotides not matched to a gene: 12. The CDR3 region is CASSVDPPGQGANEQFF. DNA of the CDR3: TGTGCCAGCAGCGTAGACCCGCCCGGACAGGGTGCGAATGAGCAGTTCTTC. Together with reference TRBV9 and TRBJ2-1, the CDR3 gives the full variable domain: DSGVTQTPKHLITATGQRVTLRCSPRSGDLSVYWYQQSLDQGLQFLIQYYNGEERAKGNILERFSAQQFPDLHSELNLSSLELGDSALYFCASSVDPPGQGANEQFFGPGTRLTVL.

The chain is built from TRBV3-1 (or the pseudogene TRBV3-2) and TRBJ2-7; 9 bases align to TRBD2. Germline V gives CDR1 LGHDT, CDR2 YNNKEL (reference sequence). Losses at the gene ends were 4 bases for V and 7 bases for J; bases not matched to a gene: 8. This CDR3 region has 14 residues. This CDR3 is CASSLAGANHEQYF. CDR3 nucleotide sequence: TGTGCCAGCAGCCTAGCGGGAGCGAATCATGAGCAGTACTTC.

The DNA of the CDR3 is TGTGCCAGCAGCTTAGTATACGGAGCGGATGGCTACACCTTC. This codes for CASSLVYGADGYTF. V usage is TRBV7-2 and J usage is TRBJ1-2; unclear D gene. Trimming pared 1 base from V and 6 bases from J, leaving 12 bases between. The CDR3 is 14 amino acids. Germline V gene sequence: CDR1 SGHTA, CDR2 FQGNSA.

This CDR3 reads CASSLAGVPQETQYF. CDR3 coding DNA: TGTGCCAGTAGTCTAGCGGGAGTGCCCCAAGAGACCCAGTACTTC. The chain joins TRBV19 to TRBJ2-5, with 10 positions matching TRBD2. The CDR3 runs to 15 residues. The V gene's germline CDR1 is LNHDA and CDR2 SQIVND (reference sequence). V trimming: 5 bases; J trimming: 1 base; junction bases outside the gene matches: 4.

V gene TRBV19 combines with J gene TRBJ2-1, with 9 positions matching TRBD2. The CDR3 spans 12 residues. Germline-derived CDR1 and CDR2 are LNHDA and SQIVND (reference sequence). The trim removed 10 bases at V and 7 bases at J, leaving 5 bases unmatched. CDR3 residues: CATGTSRNEQFF. CDR3 sequence (DNA): TGTGCCACCGGGACTAGCAGAAATGAGCAGTTCTTC.

The V gene is TRBV28, the J gene TRBJ2-7; 9 bases match TRBD1. Germline V gives CDR1 MDHEN, CDR2 SYDVKM. This CDR3 has 17 residues. Trimming cost V 6 bases and J 0 bases; bases outside gene matches: 12. The CDR3 reads CASRSNQGGQGSYEQYF. CDR3 in DNA: TGTGCCAGCAGATCTAACCAGGGGGGACAGGGCTCCTACGAGCAGTACTTC.

This clone was counted once. The CDR3, as DNA: TGTGCCAGCAGCCCGGACACGAACTATGGCTACACCTTC. It translates to CASSPDTNYGYTF. This chain connects TRBV7-9 to TRBJ1-2; D possibly corresponds to TRBD1 (5 bases). CDR3 length: 13 amino acids. Trimming pared 5 bases from V and 2 bases from J, leaving 9 bases between. Germline values: CDR1 SEHNR, CDR2 FQNEAQ (reference sequence).